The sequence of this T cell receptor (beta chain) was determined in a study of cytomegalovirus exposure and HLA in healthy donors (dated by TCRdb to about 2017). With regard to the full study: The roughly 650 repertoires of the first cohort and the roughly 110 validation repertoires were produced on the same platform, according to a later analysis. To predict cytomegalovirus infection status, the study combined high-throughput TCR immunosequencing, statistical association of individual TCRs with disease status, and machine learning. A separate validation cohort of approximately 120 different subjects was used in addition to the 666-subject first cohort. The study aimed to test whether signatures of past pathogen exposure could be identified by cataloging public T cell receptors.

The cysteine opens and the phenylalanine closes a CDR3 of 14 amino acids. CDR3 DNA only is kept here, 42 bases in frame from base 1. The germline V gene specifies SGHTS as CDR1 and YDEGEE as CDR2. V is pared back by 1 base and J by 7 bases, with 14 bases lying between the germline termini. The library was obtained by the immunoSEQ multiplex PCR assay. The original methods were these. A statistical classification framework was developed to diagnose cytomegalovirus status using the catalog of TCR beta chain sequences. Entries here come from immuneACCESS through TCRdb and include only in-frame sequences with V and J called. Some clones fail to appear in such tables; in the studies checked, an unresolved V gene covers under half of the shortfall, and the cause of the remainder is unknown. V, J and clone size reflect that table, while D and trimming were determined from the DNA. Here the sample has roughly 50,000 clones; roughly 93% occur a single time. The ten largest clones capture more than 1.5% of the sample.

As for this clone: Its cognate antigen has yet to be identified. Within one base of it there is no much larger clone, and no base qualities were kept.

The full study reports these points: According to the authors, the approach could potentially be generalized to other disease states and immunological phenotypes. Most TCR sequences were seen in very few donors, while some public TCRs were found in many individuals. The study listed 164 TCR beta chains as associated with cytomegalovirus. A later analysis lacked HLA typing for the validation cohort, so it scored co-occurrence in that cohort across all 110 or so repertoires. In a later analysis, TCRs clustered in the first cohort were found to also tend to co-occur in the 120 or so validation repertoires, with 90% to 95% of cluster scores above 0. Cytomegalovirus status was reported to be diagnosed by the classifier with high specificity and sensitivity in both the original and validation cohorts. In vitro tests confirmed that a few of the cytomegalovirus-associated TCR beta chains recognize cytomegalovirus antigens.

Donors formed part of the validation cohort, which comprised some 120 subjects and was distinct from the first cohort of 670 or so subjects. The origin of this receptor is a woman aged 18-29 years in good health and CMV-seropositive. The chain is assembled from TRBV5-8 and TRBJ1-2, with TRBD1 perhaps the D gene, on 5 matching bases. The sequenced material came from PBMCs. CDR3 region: CASSLSVRAAGYTF. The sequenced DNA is TGTGCCAGCAGCTTGTCGGTCAGGGCCGCTGGCTACACCTTC.